The 22 T cell receptor beta chains listed next were all sequenced from one sample in a study of control samples from healthy donors and cancer patients. The method was immunoSEQ multiplex PCR; TCRdb's version includes in-frame clones alone and lacks a portion of them. This sample's table reports roughly 200,000 clones. The sample was blood. The receptors were sampled from a woman aged 25 to 39 in good health.

The V and J genes are TRBV19 and TRBJ2-7; D might be TRBD2 (5 bases). V lost 3 bases and J lost 6, with 12 bases in between. This CDR3 has 13 amino acids. Germline CDR1 reads LNHDA; CDR2 reads SQIVND (reference sequence). CDR3: CASSIQSGSEQYF. The CDR3 bases are TGTGCCAGTAGTATTCAATCGGGGAGCGAGCAGTACTTC.

V is TRBV5-1 and J is TRBJ1-4; D uncertain. This CDR3 is 14 amino acids long. From germline, CDR1 is SGHRS and CDR2 YFSETQ. V was clipped by 4 bases and J by 5 bases, with 12 bases between them. The CDR3 sequence is CASSRELPNEKLFF. CDR3 nucleotide sequence: TGCGCCAGCAGCAGGGAGTTACCGAATGAAAAACTGTTTTTT.

The J gene is TRBJ1-2, the V gene TRBV30; 7 bases align to TRBD1. J was trimmed by 3 bases and V by 3 bases; bases with no gene match: 25. CDR1 and CDR2 from the germline V gene are GTSNPN and SVGIG (reference sequence). This CDR3 has 20 amino acids. The CDR3 spells CAWSQNQGQAWFAIDYGYTF. Written as DNA, the CDR3 is TGTGCCTGGAGCCAGAACCAAGGACAGGCGTGGTTTGCTATTGACTATGGCTACACCTTC.

J is TRBJ1-1 and V is TRBV7-2; D not resolved. Trimming took off 1 base at V and 1 base at J, with 10 bases between the two ends. This CDR3 contains 15 residues. CDR1 SGHTA and CDR2 FQGNSA come from the germline V gene. CDR3 in DNA: TGTGCCAGCAGCTTAGGTAGCCAATCGAACACTGAAGCTTTCTTT. As protein: CASSLGSQSNTEAFF.

The chain combines TRBV5-6 with TRBJ1-4; possibly TRBD1 for D (5 bases). Germline CDR1 is SGHDT and CDR2 is YYEEEE. The CDR3 runs to 17 residues. V gave up 4 bases and J gave up 0 bases, with 16 bases separating them. The CDR3 protein is CASSKDIGLTTNEKLFF. CDR3 coding DNA: TGTGCCAGCAGCAAGGACATTGGGTTAACAACTAATGAAAAACTGTTTTTT.

The chain is built from TRBV7-6 and TRBJ2-1; 15 bases align to TRBD2. The V segment lost 1 base and the J segment 6 bases; nucleotides outside the gene matches: 4. Germline-derived CDR1 and CDR2 are SGHVS and FNYEAQ. The CDR3 spans 17 residues. CDR3 sequence: CASSLVGTSGGPNEQFF. The DNA for the CDR3 is TGTGCCAGCAGCTTAGTCGGGACTAGCGGGGGGCCCAATGAGCAGTTCTTC.

The gene calls are TRBV6-5 and TRBJ1-4; unclear D gene. Germline V lookup: CDR1 MNHEY, CDR2 SVGAGI. Trimming left V 0 bases short and J 3 bases short, with 11 bases between. The CDR3 sequence is 16 residues long. The CDR3 nucleotides are TGTGCCAGCAGTTACTCGACTGCTCAAGCTAATGAAAAACTGTTTTTT. Protein: CASSYSTAQANEKLFF.

J is TRBJ1-5 and V is TRBV5-5; D is possibly TRBD1 (5 bases). Germline V gives CDR1 SGHKS, CDR2 YYEKEE (reference sequence). V dropped 5 bases and J dropped 3 bases, with 12 bases sitting between them. The CDR3 runs to 14 residues. The DNA for the CDR3 is TGTGCCAGCAGTGAAGGGGTCTTCAATCAGCCCCAGCATTTT. Protein sequence: CASSEGVFNQPQHF.

The chain links TRBV27 to TRBJ1-5; D not certain. V shed 3 bases and J shed 2 bases, with 8 bases lying between them. Germline assignment: CDR1 MNHEY and CDR2 SMNVEV (reference sequence). This CDR3 has 14 amino acids. In nucleotides, the CDR3 is TGTGCCAGCAGTTTTAATGGGGGCAATCAGCCCCAGCATTTT. Translated, it gives CASSFNGGNQPQHF.

V usage is TRBV28 and J usage is TRBJ1-1; perhaps TRBD1 as D (5 bases). CDR1 and CDR2 (germline): MDHEN, SYDVKM. The CDR3 sequence is 15 residues long. Deletions cut 5 bases from V and 5 bases from J, with 18 bases between. The CDR3 protein is CASSPEAAGSTEAFF. The CDR3 DNA reads TGTGCCAGCAGTCCCGAGGCGGCAGGGTCAACTGAAGCTTTCTTT.

This chain uses TRBV24-1 with TRBJ1-4; D not certain. With 4 bases removed from V and 0 bases from J, the gap between germline ends came to 8 bases. The CDR3 consists of 15 residues. CDR1 is KGHDR and CDR2 is SFDVKD in the germline V gene. DNA for the CDR3: TGTGCCACCAGTGAGGCTCAGTCAACTAATGAAAAACTGTTTTTT. Protein: CATSEAQSTNEKLFF.

The chain has TRBV7-9 and TRBJ1-1; a weak D match, TRBD1 (6 bases). Germline V gives CDR1 SEHNR, CDR2 FQNEAQ (reference sequence). V was clipped by 5 bases and J by 0 bases, with 10 bases between them. The CDR3 extends over 14 amino acids. CDR3 bases: TGTGCCAGCAGCCCAGGACAGTTGAACACTGAAGCTTTCTTT. This codes for CASSPGQLNTEAFF.

The genes are TRBV12-3 or TRBV12-4 and TRBJ1-5; TRBD1 might be the D (6 bases). V shed 3 bases and J shed 10 bases, with 10 bases lying between them. The CDR3 has 12 residues. CDR3 DNA sequence: TGTGCCAGCAGTTTTGACAGGTTACCCCAGCATTTT. Its protein product is CASSFDRLPQHF.

This chain connects TRBV19 to TRBJ2-5; 10 positions agree with TRBD1. V was clipped by 10 bases and J by 2 bases; unmatched bases: 16. The CDR3 totals 17 residues. Germline lookup yields CDR1 LNHDA and CDR2 SQIVND (reference sequence). DNA for the CDR3: TGTGCCACCGAGCCGAAAGGGACAGGGGATCTTCAAGAGACCCAGTACTTC. Protein product: CATEPKGTGDLQETQYF.

For the CDR3, the DNA is TGTGCCAGCAGCTGGGACTCCTACGAGCAGTACTTC. Residues: CASSWDSYEQYF. V gene TRBV12-3 or TRBV12-4 combines with J gene TRBJ2-7; no firm D call. The CDR3 is made up of 12 amino acids. Trimming stripped 6 bases from V and 0 bases from J, with 6 bases between.

The chain has TRBV7-2 and TRBJ1-1; possibly TRBD1 for D (6 bases). The germline V gene has CDR1 SGHTA and CDR2 FQGNSA. This CDR3 has 15 residues. Trimming left V 5 bases short and J 8 bases short, with 21 bases between. For the CDR3, the DNA is TGTGCCAGCAGCCCGCAGACAGGCCCCCGAGGGGAAGCTTTCTTT. This sequence encodes CASSPQTGPRGEAFF.

The chain's CDR3 is CASINNYGYTF. The DNA of the CDR3 is TGTGCCAGCATAAACAACTATGGCTACACCTTC. The chain couples TRBV6-5 to TRBJ1-2; no clear D gene. Germline V gene lookup returns CDR1 MNHEY and CDR2 SVGAGI. Deletions cut 7 bases from V and 2 bases from J, with 5 bases between. CDR3 length equals 11 residues.

The V call is TRBV6-1, the J call TRBJ1-2; 12 bases are a match to TRBD1. This CDR3 spans 16 amino acids. After removal of 0 bases from V and 10 bases from J, the junction contained 9 bases not matched to a gene. The germline CDR1 and CDR2 sequences are MNHNS and SASEGT. CDR3 coding DNA: TGTGCCAGCAGTGAAGCCTTTTATCGGGGACAGGGGGCCTACACCTTC. Its translation is CASSEAFYRGQGAYTF.

CDR3 coding DNA: TGTGCCAGCAGGGGACCTGTTCGCCCCTATGGCTACACCTTC. Amino acids: CASRGPVRPYGYTF. This sequence joins TRBV27 and TRBJ1-2; D might be TRBD1 (5 bases). CDR1 MNHEY and CDR2 SMNVEV come from the germline V gene (reference sequence). V was cut by 6 bases and J by 4 bases, with 15 bases left in between. The CDR3 sequence is 14 residues long.

The rearrangement uses TRBV2 and TRBJ1-1, with D uncertain. The germline V and J ends were trimmed by 3 bases and 10 bases, with 6 bases remaining between them. Germline CDR1 reads SNHLY; CDR2 reads FYNNEI. The CDR3 contains 10 residues. The CDR3 DNA sequence: TGTGCCAGCAGTGAGGGGAGAGCTTTCTTT. Protein product: CASSEGRAFF.

This chain joins TRBV7-6 and TRBJ1-2; D is uncertain. Germline CDR1 SGHVS, CDR2 FNYEAQ. This CDR3 is built from 13 residues. Trimming took off 0 bases at V and 8 bases at J, with 10 bases between the two ends. The CDR3 protein is CASSLAPDWGYTF. CDR3 coding DNA: TGTGCCAGCAGCTTAGCACCAGACTGGGGCTACACCTTC.

In the case of this clone: The identical CDR3 is also encoded by other nucleotide sequences in the sample. This sequence joins TRBV27 and TRBJ2-7; 7 nucleotides match TRBD1. The CDR3 covers 14 residues. Trimming took 6 bases from V and 1 from J; bases not matched to a gene: 6. The germline gives CDR1 MNHEY, CDR2 SMNVEV (reference sequence). CDR3 nucleotide sequence: TGTGCCAGCAGCCTAGGGGGCTCATCCTACGAGCAGTACTTC. Translated: CASSLGGSSYEQYF.